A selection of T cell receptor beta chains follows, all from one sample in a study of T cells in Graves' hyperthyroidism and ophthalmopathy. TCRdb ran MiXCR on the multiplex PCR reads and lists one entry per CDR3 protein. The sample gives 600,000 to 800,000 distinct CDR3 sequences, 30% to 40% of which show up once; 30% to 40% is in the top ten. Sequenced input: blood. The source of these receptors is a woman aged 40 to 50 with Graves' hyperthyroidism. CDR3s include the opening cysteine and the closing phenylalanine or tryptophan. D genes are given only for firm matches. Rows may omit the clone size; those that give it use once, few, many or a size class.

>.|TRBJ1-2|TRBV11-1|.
CASSQVPGNDYGYTF
TGCGCCAGCAGCCAAGTCCCGGGAAACGACTATGGCTACACCTTC
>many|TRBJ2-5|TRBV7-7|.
CASSFLSTETQYF
TGTGCTAGCAGCTTCCTCAGCACGGAGACCCAGTACTTC
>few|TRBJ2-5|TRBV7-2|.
CASSLRVASDFQETQYF
TGTGCCAGCAGCTTACGCGTGGCTAGCGATTTCCAAGAGACCCAGTACTTC
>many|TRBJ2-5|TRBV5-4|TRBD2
CASSLNLAAQETQYF
TGTGCCAGCAGCTTGAACCTAGCGGCCCAAGAGACCCAGTACTTC
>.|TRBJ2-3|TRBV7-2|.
CASSLREFSTDTQYF
TGTGCCAGCAGCTTAAGGGAGTTCAGCACAGATACGCAGTATTTT
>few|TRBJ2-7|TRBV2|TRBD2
CASSLQHSGNSYEQYF
TGTGCCAGCAGTTTACAACATAGCGGGAACTCCTACGAGCAGTACTTC
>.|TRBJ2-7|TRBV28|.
CASGPGEDEQYF
TGTGCCAGCGGCCCAGGGGAGGACGAGCAGTACTTC
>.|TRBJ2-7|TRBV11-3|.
CASSFDDSYEQYF
TGTGCCAGCAGCTTCGACGATTCCTACGAGCAGTACTTC
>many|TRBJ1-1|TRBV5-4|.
CASSQGAGMGSTEAFF
TGTGCCAGCAGCCAGGGAGCGGGCATGGGAAGCACTGAAGCTTTCTTT
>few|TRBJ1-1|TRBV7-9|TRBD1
CASSTDRDNTEAFF
TGTGCCAGCAGCACGGACAGGGATAACACTGAAGCTTTCTTT
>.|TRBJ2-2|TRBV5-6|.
CASSGGVLGTGELFF
TGTGCCAGCAGCGGAGGGGTGTTGGGCACCGGGGAGCTGTTTTTT
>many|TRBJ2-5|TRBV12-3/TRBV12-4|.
CASSGTLETQYF
TGTGCCAGCAGTGGGACCCTTGAGACCCAGTACTTC
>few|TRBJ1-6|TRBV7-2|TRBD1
CASSSTFGTVWGSPLHF
TGTGCCAGCAGCTCCACTTTCGGGACAGTGTGGGGTTCACCCCTCCACTTT
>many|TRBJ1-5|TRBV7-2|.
CASSSQGLGSNQPQHF
TGTGCCAGCAGCTCTCAGGGATTGGGTAGCAATCAGCCCCAGCATTTT
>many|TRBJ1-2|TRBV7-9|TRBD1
CASSSRDRRNTF
TGTGCCAGCAGCTCCCGGGACAGGAGGAACACCTTC
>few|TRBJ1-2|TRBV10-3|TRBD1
CAISDANRGGYTF
TGTGCCATCAGTGACGCGAACAGGGGCGGCTACACCTTC
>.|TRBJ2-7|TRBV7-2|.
CASSLVPSTYEQYF
TGTGCCAGCAGCTTGGTTCCTAGCACCTACGAGCAGTACTTC
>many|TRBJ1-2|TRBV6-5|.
CASSWDGYGYTF
TGTGCCAGCAGCTGGGACGGCTATGGCTACACCTTC
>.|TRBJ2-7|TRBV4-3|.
CASSQDWTWKGYEQYF
TGCGCCAGCAGCCAAGATTGGACGTGGAAGGGCTACGAGCAGTACTTC
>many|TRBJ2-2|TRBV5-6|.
CASSLTLGELFF
TGTGCCAGCAGCCTGACCTTGGGGGAGCTGTTTTTT
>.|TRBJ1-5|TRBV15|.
CATSSDTGLVQPQHF
TGTGCCACCAGCAGCGACACAGGGCTCGTTCAGCCCCAGCATTTT
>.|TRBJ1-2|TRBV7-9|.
CASSFSMGRAINYGYTF
TGTGCCAGCAGCTTCTCTATGGGGCGGGCTATTAACTATGGCTACACCTTC
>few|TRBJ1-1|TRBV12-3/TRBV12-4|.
CASSLWSGVGTEAFF
TGTGCCAGCAGTTTATGGTCGGGTGTTGGCACTGAAGCTTTCTTT
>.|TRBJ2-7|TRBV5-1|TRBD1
CASSQDRGDRGYF
TGCGCCAGCAGCCAAGATCGAGGAGACAGGGGATACTTC